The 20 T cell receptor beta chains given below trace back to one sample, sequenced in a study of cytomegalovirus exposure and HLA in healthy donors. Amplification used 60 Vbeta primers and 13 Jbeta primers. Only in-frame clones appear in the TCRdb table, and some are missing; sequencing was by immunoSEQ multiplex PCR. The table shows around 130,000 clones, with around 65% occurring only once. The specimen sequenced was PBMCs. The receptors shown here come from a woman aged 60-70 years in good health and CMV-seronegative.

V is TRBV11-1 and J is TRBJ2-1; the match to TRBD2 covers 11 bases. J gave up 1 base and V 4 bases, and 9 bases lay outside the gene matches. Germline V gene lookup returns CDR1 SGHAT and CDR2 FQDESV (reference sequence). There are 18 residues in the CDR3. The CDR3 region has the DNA TGTGCCAGCAGCTCTAGGGACTGGACTAGCGGGTCCTACAATGAGCAGTTCTTC. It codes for CASSSRDWTSGSYNEQFF.

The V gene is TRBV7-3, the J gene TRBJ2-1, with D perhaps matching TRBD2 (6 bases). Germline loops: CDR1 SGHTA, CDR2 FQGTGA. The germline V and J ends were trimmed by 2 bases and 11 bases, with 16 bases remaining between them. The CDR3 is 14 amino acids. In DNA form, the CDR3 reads TGTGCCAGCAGCTTAGGCGGGACCCCGAATAAGCAGTTCTTC. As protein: CASSLGGTPNKQFF.

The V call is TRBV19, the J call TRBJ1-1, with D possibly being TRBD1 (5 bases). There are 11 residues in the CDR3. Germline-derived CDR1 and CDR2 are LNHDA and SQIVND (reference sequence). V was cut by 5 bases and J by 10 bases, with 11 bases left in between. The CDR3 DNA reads TGTGCCAGTAGTTCAGGGTTGGTAGCTTTCTTT. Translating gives CASSSGLVAFF.

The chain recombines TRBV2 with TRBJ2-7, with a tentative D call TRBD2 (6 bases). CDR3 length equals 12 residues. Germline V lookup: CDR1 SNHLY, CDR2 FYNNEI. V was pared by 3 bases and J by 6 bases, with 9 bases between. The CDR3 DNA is TGTGCCAGCAGTGAGGCGGGACGCGAGCAGTACTTC. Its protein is CASSEAGREQYF.

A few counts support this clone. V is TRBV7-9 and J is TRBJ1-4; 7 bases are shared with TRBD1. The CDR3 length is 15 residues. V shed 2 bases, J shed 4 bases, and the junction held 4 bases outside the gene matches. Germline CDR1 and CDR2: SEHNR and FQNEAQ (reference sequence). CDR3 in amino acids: CASSLTRGLNEKLFF. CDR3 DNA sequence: TGTGCCAGCAGCTTAACGAGGGGGCTTAATGAAAAACTGTTTTTT. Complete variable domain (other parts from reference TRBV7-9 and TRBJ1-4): DTGVSQNPRHKITKRGQNVTFRCDPISEHNRLYWYRQTLGQGPEFLTYFQNEAQLEKSRLLSDRFSAERPKGSFSTLEIQRTEQGDSAMYLCASSLTRGLNEKLFFGSGTQLSVL.

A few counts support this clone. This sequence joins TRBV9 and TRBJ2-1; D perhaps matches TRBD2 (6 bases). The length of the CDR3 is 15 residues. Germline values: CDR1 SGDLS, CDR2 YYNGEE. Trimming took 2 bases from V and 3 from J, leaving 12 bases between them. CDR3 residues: CASSVEAGRYNEQFF. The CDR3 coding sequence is TGTGCCAGCAGCGTTGAGGCGGGGCGCTACAATGAGCAGTTCTTC.

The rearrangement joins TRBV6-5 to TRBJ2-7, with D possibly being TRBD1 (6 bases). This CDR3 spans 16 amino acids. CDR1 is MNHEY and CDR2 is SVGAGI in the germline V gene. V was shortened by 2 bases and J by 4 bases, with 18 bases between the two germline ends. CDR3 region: CASSYISTGLIYEQYF. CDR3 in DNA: TGTGCCAGCAGTTACATTTCGACAGGCCTAATTTACGAGCAGTACTTC.

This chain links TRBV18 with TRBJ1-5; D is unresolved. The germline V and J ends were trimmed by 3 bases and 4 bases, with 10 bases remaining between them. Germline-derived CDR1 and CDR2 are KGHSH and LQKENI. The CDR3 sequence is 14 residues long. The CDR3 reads CASSPVQKNQPQHF. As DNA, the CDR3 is TGTGCCAGCTCACCCGTACAGAAGAATCAGCCCCAGCATTTT. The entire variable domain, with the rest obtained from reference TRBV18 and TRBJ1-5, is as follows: NAGVMQNPRHLVRRRGQEARLRCSPMKGHSHVYWYRQLPEEGLKFMVYLQKENIIDESGMPKERFSAEFPKEGPSILRIQQVVRGDSAAYFCASSPVQKNQPQHFGDGTRLSIL.

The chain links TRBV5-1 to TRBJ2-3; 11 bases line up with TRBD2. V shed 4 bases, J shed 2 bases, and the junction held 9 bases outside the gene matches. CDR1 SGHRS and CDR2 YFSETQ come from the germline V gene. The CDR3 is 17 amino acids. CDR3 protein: CASSDMTSGALTDTQYF. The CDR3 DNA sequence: TGCGCCAGCAGCGACATGACTAGCGGGGCCCTCACAGATACGCAGTATTTT.

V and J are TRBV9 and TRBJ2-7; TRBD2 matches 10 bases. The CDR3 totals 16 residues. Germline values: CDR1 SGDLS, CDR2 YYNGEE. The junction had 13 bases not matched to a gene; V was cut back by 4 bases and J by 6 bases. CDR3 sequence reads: CASSRSSGGQFSEQYF. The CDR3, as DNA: TGTGCCAGCAGCCGAAGTAGCGGGGGGCAGTTCAGCGAGCAGTACTTC.

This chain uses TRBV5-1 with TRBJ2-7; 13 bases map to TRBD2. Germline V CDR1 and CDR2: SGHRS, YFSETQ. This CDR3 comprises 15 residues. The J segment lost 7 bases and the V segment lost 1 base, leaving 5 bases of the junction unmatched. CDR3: CASSLKLAGGQEQYF. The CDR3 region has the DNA TGCGCCAGCAGCTTGAAACTAGCGGGAGGGCAGGAGCAGTACTTC.

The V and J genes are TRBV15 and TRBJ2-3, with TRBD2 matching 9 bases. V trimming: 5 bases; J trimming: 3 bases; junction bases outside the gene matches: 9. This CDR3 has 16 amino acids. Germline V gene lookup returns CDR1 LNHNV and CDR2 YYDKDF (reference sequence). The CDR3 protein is CATSGGWRGGTDTQYF. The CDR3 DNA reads TGTGCCACCAGCGGGGGGTGGCGGGGGGGGACAGATACGCAGTATTTT.

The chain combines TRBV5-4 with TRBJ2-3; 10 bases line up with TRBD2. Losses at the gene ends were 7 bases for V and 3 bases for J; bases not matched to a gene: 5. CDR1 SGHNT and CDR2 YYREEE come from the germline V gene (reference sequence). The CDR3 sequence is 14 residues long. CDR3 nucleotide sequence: TGTGCCAGCGGTAGTAGCGGGAGGACAGATACGCAGTATTTT. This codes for CASGSSGRTDTQYF.

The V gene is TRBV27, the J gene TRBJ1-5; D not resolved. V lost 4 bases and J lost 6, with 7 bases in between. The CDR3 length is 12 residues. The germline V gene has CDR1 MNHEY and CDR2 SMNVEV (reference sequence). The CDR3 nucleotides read TGTGCCAGCAGTTCGGGTGGTCAGCCCCAGCATTTT. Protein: CASSSGGQPQHF.

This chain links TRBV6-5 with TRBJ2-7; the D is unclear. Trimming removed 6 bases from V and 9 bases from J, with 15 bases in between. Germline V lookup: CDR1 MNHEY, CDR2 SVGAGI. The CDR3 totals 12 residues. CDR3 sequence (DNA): TGTGCCAGCAGATCCCCTAGTTATCGGCAGTACTTC. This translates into CASRSPSYRQYF.

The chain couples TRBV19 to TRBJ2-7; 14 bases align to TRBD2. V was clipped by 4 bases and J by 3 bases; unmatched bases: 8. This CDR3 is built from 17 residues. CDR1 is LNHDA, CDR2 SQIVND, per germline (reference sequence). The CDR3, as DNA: TGTGCCAGTAGTAGAGGTCAGGGACTAGCGGGAGTCTACGAGCAGTACTTC. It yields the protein CASSRGQGLAGVYEQYF.

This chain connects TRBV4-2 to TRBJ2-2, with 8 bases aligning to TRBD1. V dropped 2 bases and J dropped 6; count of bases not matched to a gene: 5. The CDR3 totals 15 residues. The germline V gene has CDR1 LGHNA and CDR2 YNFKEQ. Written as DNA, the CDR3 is TGTGCCAGCAGCCAAAAACCAGGGGGCCCCGGGGAGCTGTTTTTT. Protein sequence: CASSQKPGGPGELFF.

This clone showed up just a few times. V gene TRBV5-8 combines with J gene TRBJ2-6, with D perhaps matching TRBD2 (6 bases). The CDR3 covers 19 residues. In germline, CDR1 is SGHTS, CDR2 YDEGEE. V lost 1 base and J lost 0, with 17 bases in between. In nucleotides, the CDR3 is TGTGCCAGCAGCTTGATCATAAAGCGGGCGAACTCTGGGGCCAACGTCCTGACTTTC. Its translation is CASSLIIKRANSGANVLTF.

CDR3 sequence reads: CASSPALRGEQYF. Here the CDR3 DNA reads TGTGCCAGCAGCCCCGCCCTCAGGGGGGAGCAGTACTTC. The chain has TRBV7-2 and TRBJ2-7, with TRBD1 identical over 7 bases. There are 13 residues in the CDR3. With V trimmed by 5 bases and J by 7 bases, 8 bases remained unmatched. CDR1 SGHTA and CDR2 FQGNSA come from the germline V gene.

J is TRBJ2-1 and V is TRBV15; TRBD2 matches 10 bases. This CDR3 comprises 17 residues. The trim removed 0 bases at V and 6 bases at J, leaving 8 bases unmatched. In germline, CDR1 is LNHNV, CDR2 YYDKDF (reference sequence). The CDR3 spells CATSRDVTSGPINEQFF. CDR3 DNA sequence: TGTGCCACCAGCAGAGATGTGACTAGCGGGCCCATCAATGAGCAGTTCTTC.